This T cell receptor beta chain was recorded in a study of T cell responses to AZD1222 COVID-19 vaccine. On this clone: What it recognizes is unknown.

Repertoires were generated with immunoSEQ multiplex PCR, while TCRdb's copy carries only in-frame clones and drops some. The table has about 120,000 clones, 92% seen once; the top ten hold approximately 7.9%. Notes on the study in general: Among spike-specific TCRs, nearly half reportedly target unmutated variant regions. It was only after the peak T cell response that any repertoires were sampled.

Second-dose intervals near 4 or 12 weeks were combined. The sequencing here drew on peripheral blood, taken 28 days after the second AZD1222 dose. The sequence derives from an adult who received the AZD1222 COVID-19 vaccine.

The CDR3 region is CASSLALGTGDLEQFF. In DNA, the CDR3 is TGTGCCAGCAGCTTAGCGCTGGGGACAGGGGACCTTGAGCAGTTCTTC. The chain is built from TRBV7-9 and TRBJ2-1, with 10 bases fitting TRBD1. The CDR3 extends over 16 amino acids. Trimming at V came to 0 bases and at J to 9 bases, leaving 8 bases not matched to a gene. Germline CDR1 reads SEHNR; CDR2 reads FQNEAQ (reference sequence).